One sample yielded the 29 T cell receptor beta chains listed below, sequenced in a study of naive and memory T cell subsets. General study results and limits: Possibly reflecting memory cells re-expressing CD45RA, a few larger clonotypes occurred in naive repertoires, especially CD8.

Antigens of these TCRs are unknown. Both TRBC1 and TRBC2 were covered by a beta constant-region primer of two equimolar oligonucleotides. Nested alpha and beta constant-region primers with the SP2 primer drove four PCR rounds on ligated cDNA. In TCRdb, the UMI-ligation and nested PCR reads were re-called with MiXCR into one record per CDR3 protein. This sample has around 140,000 distinct CDR3 sequences, with 20% to 25% found just once. The sequenced sample was naive CD4+ T cells from blood. These receptors were obtained from a human donor in good health.

This clonotype was detected only a few times. The genes are TRBV28 and TRBJ1-5; D not certain. CDR3 length: 15 residues. Between the trimmed V and J ends, which lost 6 bases and 2 bases, there was a span of 14 bases. Germline assignment: CDR1 MDHEN and CDR2 SYDVKM. The chain's CDR3 is CASREEGGGNQPQHF. The CDR3 DNA sequence: TGTGCCAGCAGAGAGGAGGGCGGTGGCAATCAGCCCCAGCATTTT.

The chain combines TRBV14 with TRBJ2-2, with D uncertain. CDR3 length: 14 residues. V gave up 4 bases and J gave up 6 bases, with 12 bases separating them. Germline V gives CDR1 SGHDN, CDR2 FVKESK. The CDR3, as DNA: TGTGCCAGCAGCCCTGAGTTTTTCTCCGGGGAGCTGTTTTTT. This translates into CASSPEFFSGELFF. Full variable domain (remainder filled in from reference TRBV14 and TRBJ2-2): EAGVTQFPSHSVIEKGQTVTLRCDPISGHDNLYWYRRVMGKEIKFLLHFVKESKQDESGMPNNRFLAERTGGTYSTLKVQPAELEDSGVYFCASSPEFFSGELFFGEGSRLTVL.

The chain has TRBV6-5 and TRBJ2-7, with D possibly being TRBD2 (6 bases). Trimming cost V 2 bases and J 7 bases, with 12 bases left between them. Germline V gives CDR1 MNHEY, CDR2 SVGAGI. CDR3 length: 13 residues. CDR3 in DNA: TGTGCCAGCAGTTACCCGGGGACTTGGGAGCAGTACTTC. It codes for CASSYPGTWEQYF.

With respect to this clonotype: A much larger clone lies a single base off, so this may be a read error. This chain uses TRBV11-1 with TRBJ1-1; TRBD1 is a possible D gene (5 bases). The CDR3 covers 13 residues. Trimming pared 5 bases from V and 4 bases from J, leaving 11 bases between. Germline V gene lookup returns CDR1 SGHAT and CDR2 FQDESV (reference sequence). The CDR3 nucleotides are TGTGCCAGCAGCCAGAGACAGTGCACTGAAGCTTTCTTT. Its protein is CASSQRQCTEAFF. Full variable domain (rest looked up from reference TRBV11-1 and TRBJ1-1): EAEVAQSPRYKITEKSQAVAFWCDPISGHATLYWYRQILGQGPELLVQFQDESVVDDSQLPKDRFSAERLKGVDSTLKIQPAELGDSAMYLCASSQRQCTEAFFGQGTRLTVV.

This clonotype was seen repeatedly, ten times or more. J is TRBJ2-7 and V is TRBV27; D ambiguous. CDR1 and CDR2 from the germline V gene are MNHEY and SMNVEV (reference sequence). Trimming took 1 base from V and 4 from J, leaving 8 bases between them. This CDR3 has 13 amino acids. The CDR3 nucleotides read TGTGCCAGCAGTTTATTCGAACCTTACGAGCAGTACTTC. This sequence encodes CASSLFEPYEQYF.

This clonotype was recorded once. The V and J genes are TRBV19 and TRBJ2-7; D not resolved. V was shortened by 3 bases and J by 3 bases, with 9 bases between the two germline ends. The germline V gene has CDR1 LNHDA and CDR2 SQIVND (reference sequence). CDR3 size: 13 residues. CDR3 loop: CASSIGRSYEQYF. CDR3 coding DNA: TGTGCCAGTAGTATTGGAAGGAGCTACGAGCAGTACTTC.

The chain employs TRBV5-1 and TRBJ2-7; a possible D gene is TRBD2 (5 bases). The ends were cut back, 1 base at V and 0 bases at J, with 8 bases in the middle. This CDR3 has 14 residues. Germline assignment: CDR1 SGHRS and CDR2 YFSETQ. Here the CDR3 reads CASSLKGASYEQYF. CDR3 DNA sequence: TGCGCCAGCAGCTTGAAGGGAGCCTCCTACGAGCAGTACTTC.

This clonotype has a count of ten or more. This chain joins TRBV12-3 or TRBV12-4 and TRBJ2-7; 8 bases match TRBD2. The CDR3 consists of 15 residues. The V segment lost 4 bases and the J segment 2 bases; nucleotides outside the gene matches: 7. CDR3 nucleotide sequence: TGTGCCAGCAGTTCAAGCGGGAGCCCACCCTACGAGCAGTACTTC. Its translation: CASSSSGSPPYEQYF.

This clonotype came up many times. The CDR3 region has the DNA TGTGCCAGCAGTTTAGGGAATACGCAGTATTTT. Residues: CASSLGNTQYF. The chain couples TRBV28 to TRBJ2-3, with unresolved D. V was cut by 2 bases and J by 7 bases, with 4 bases left in between. The CDR3 has 11 residues. Germline V gene lookup returns CDR1 MDHEN and CDR2 SYDVKM.

The CDR3 is CSARDPETGPQHF. CDR3 in DNA: TGCAGTGCTAGAGATCCTGAGACAGGGCCCCAGCATTTT. The rearrangement joins TRBV20-1 to TRBJ1-5; D may be TRBD1 (6 bases). Germline CDR1 reads DFQATT; CDR2 reads SNEGSKA (reference sequence). Trimming took off 0 bases at V and 9 bases at J, with 12 bases between the two ends. The CDR3 is 13 amino acids.

This clonotype was observed at least ten times. The V call is TRBV2, the J call TRBJ2-1; D is ambiguous. V was pared by 4 bases and J by 0 bases, with 7 bases between. The CDR3 length is 14 residues. Germline V CDR1 and CDR2: SNHLY, FYNNEI. The chain's CDR3 is CASSGVSSYNEQFF. CDR3 coding DNA: TGTGCCAGCAGTGGGGTTAGCTCCTACAATGAGCAGTTCTTC.

V usage is TRBV18 and J usage is TRBJ1-1; no clear D. Germline V gives CDR1 KGHSH, CDR2 LQKENI. Trimming cost V 3 bases and J 2 bases, with 16 bases left between them. The CDR3 sequence is 16 residues long. As DNA, the CDR3 is TGTGCCAGCTCACCCAGATTAGAGCGGTCAAACACTGAAGCTTTCTTT. Amino acid sequence: CASSPRLERSNTEAFF.

This chain links TRBV5-4 with TRBJ2-5; TRBD1 might be the D (5 bases). Per the germline V gene, CDR1 is SGHNT and CDR2 is YYREEE (reference sequence). V gave up 2 bases and J gave up 2 bases, with 13 bases separating them. The CDR3 has 15 residues. The CDR3 DNA reads TGTGCCAGCAGCTTTGGGGCGGTGACTCAAGAGACCCAGTACTTC. It yields the protein CASSFGAVTQETQYF.

This clonotype has just a few counts. The rearrangement joins TRBV6-5 to TRBJ1-2, with TRBD1 matching 9 bases. CDR1 is MNHEY and CDR2 is SVGAGI in the germline V gene. The CDR3 runs 14 residues. V lost 2 bases to trimming and J lost 5 bases; unmatched junction nucleotides: 3. CDR3 coding DNA: TGTGCCAGCAGTTACGGCGGGACAGGGTATGGCTACACCTTC. Translating gives CASSYGGTGYGYTF.

This clonotype was seen a handful of times. The chain couples TRBV29-1 to TRBJ1-1; 7 bases fit TRBD1. The CDR3 runs 14 residues. The ends lost 6 bases at V and 1 base at J; junction bases unmatched: 8. Germline-derived CDR1 and CDR2 are SQVTM and ANQGSEA. The CDR3 nucleotides read TGCAGCGTCCACAGGGGCTTAAGGAACACTGAAGCTTTCTTT. Its protein is CSVHRGLRNTEAFF.

This clonotype was recorded many times. The CDR3 spells CASSPPTDQETQYF. The CDR3 region has the DNA TGTGCCAGCTCACCACCGACAGATCAAGAGACCCAGTACTTC. The chain joins TRBV18 to TRBJ2-5, with a possible D match to TRBD1 (5 bases). V dropped 0 bases and J dropped 2 bases, with 7 bases sitting between them. Germline V gives CDR1 KGHSH, CDR2 LQKENI. CDR3 length equals 14 residues.

The rearrangement joins TRBV5-1 to TRBJ2-2, with D unresolved. V was pared by 0 bases and J by 4 bases, with 4 bases between. CDR3 length: 13 amino acids. Germline V gene lookup returns CDR1 SGHRS and CDR2 YFSETQ. This CDR3 is CASSLEGTGELFF. The CDR3 DNA reads TGCGCCAGCAGCTTGGAGGGCACCGGGGAGCTGTTTTTT.

The DNA of the CDR3 is TGTGCCAGCAGTTTATCGGGGTTATATTCGTATGGCTACACCTTC. It yields the protein CASSLSGLYSYGYTF. V is TRBV28 and J is TRBJ1-2; no definite D call. The CDR3 has 15 amino acids. The germline V gene encodes CDR1 MDHEN and CDR2 SYDVKM. The V and J ends lost 1 base and 5 bases respectively, with 14 bases between them.

CDR3 DNA: TGTGCCAGCAGTGATCTAGCGGGGAGAAGTCTCTACAATGAGCAGTTCTTC. Translation: CASSDLAGRSLYNEQFF. The chain recombines TRBV6-5 with TRBJ2-1; 9 nucleotides line up with TRBD2. Per germline, CDR1 MNHEY and CDR2 SVGAGI. This CDR3 contains 17 residues. Germline trimming cut 5 bases from V and 3 bases from J; bases unmatched to any gene: 11.

This clonotype was seen repeatedly, ten times or more. V and J are TRBV18 and TRBJ2-7, with D possibly called TRBD1 or TRBD2 (5 bases each). Per germline, CDR1 KGHSH and CDR2 LQKENI. The ends were cut back, 6 bases at V and 5 bases at J, with 17 bases in the middle. There are 14 residues in the CDR3. DNA for the CDR3: TGTGCCAGCTCCCCGGGACGGTCGCTCAACGAGCAGTACTTC. Translated: CASSPGRSLNEQYF.

This clonotype was counted between two and nine times. This rearrangement joins TRBV5-1 to TRBJ2-1; 9 bases fit TRBD2. Germline V gene lookup returns CDR1 SGHRS and CDR2 YFSETQ. The CDR3 is 17 amino acids. Trimming at V came to 4 bases and at J to 9 bases, leaving 17 bases not matched to a gene. CDR3 residues: CASSRGGLAGIEGEQFF. The CDR3, as DNA: TGCGCCAGCAGCCGAGGTGGGCTAGCGGGAATAGAGGGTGAGCAGTTCTTC.

The V call is TRBV12-3 or TRBV12-4, the J call TRBJ2-7; possible D gene TRBD1, 6 bases. Trimming stripped 3 bases from V and 0 bases from J, with 9 bases between. This CDR3 comprises 14 residues. In nucleotides, the CDR3 is TGTGCCAGCAGTTTCAGGGGACGCTCCTACGAGCAGTACTTC. Amino acid sequence: CASSFRGRSYEQYF.

The chain is built from TRBV27 and TRBJ2-5; D is undetermined. This CDR3 has 13 amino acids. Trimming left V 6 bases short and J 5 bases short, with 13 bases between. Germline V lookup: CDR1 MNHEY, CDR2 SMNVEV (reference sequence). The CDR3 DNA reads as TGTGCCAGCAGGGTGAACAGTGTGGAGACCCAGTACTTC. As protein: CASRVNSVETQYF.

The table lists this clonotype with a few counts. The chain combines TRBV12-5 with TRBJ1-5; TRBD1 aligns across 8 bases. The CDR3 is 14 residues long. The V gene end was trimmed by 5 bases and the J gene end by 7 bases; junction bases not matched to a gene: 7. CDR1 LGHNT and CDR2 FRNRAP come from the germline V gene. The CDR3: CASGLPGQGQPQHF. Here the CDR3 DNA reads TGTGCTAGTGGTCTTCCTGGACAGGGACAGCCCCAGCATTTT.

The rearrangement uses TRBV18 and TRBJ2-1; D might be TRBD1 (5 bases). Trimming pared 3 bases from V and 10 bases from J, leaving 10 bases between. The CDR3 runs 12 residues. Per germline, CDR1 KGHSH and CDR2 LQKENI. Written as DNA, the CDR3 is TGTGCCAGCTCACCGGGGCCTATCGAGCAGTTCTTC. This sequence encodes CASSPGPIEQFF.

The gene calls are TRBV20-1 and TRBJ2-2; tentatively, D is TRBD2 (5 bases). V lost 0 bases and J 6 bases, leaving 14 bases between the germline ends. This CDR3 spans 15 amino acids. Germline lookup yields CDR1 DFQATT and CDR2 SNEGSKA (reference sequence). In DNA, the CDR3 is TGCAGTGCTAGAGATAAGCCCGGGAAAGCCGGGGAGCTGTTTTTT. Protein product: CSARDKPGKAGELFF.

The chain has TRBV28 and TRBJ1-4; 11 bases fit TRBD1. CDR3 length equals 15 residues. CDR1 is MDHEN, CDR2 SYDVKM, per germline. V lost 4 bases, J lost 8 bases, and 6 bases stayed unmatched. CDR3 coding DNA: TGTGCCAGCAGTTCTTGGACAGGGGGCCGGGAAAAACTGTTTTTT. It translates to CASSSWTGGREKLFF.

This chain joins TRBV4-3 and TRBJ2-1, with unresolved D. The V gene lost 0 bases and the J gene lost 12 bases, with 12 bases spanning the gap. Germline assignment: CDR1 LGHNA and CDR2 YSLEER. This CDR3 has 13 residues. The CDR3 reads CASSQDQGIRQFF. CDR3 nucleotides: TGCGCCAGCAGCCAAGATCAAGGCATTCGGCAGTTCTTC.

The chain combines TRBV7-9 with TRBJ2-7, with TRBD1 matching 9 bases. Germline CDR1 is SEHNR and CDR2 is FQNEAQ (reference sequence). The V segment lost 7 bases and the J segment 4 bases; nucleotides outside the gene matches: 8. CDR3 size: 14 residues. The DNA of the CDR3 is TGTGCCAGCACCAGGACAGGGGATAGGTACGAGCAGTACTTC. Encoded protein: CASTRTGDRYEQYF.